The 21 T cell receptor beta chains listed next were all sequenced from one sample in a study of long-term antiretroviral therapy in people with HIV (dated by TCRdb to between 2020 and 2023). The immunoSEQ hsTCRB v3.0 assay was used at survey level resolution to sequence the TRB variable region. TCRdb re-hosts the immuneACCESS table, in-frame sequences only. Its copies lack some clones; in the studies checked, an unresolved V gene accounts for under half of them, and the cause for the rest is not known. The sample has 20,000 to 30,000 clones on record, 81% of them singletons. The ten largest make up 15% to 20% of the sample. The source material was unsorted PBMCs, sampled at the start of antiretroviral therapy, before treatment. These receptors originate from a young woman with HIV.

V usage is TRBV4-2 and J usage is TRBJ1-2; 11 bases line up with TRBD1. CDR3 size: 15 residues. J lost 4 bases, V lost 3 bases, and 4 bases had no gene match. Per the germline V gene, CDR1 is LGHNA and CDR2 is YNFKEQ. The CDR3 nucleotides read TGTGCCAGCAGCCAGGACAGGGGGCGCGCCTATGGCTACACCTTC. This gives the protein CASSQDRGRAYGYTF.

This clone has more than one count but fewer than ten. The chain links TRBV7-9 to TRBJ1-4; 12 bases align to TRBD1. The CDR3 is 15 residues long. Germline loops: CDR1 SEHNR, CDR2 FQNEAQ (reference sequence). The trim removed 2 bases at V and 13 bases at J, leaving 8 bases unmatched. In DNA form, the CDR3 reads TGTGCCAGCAGCTTATGGGACAGGGGGCAAGATGGACTGTTTTTT. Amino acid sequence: CASSLWDRGQDGLFF.

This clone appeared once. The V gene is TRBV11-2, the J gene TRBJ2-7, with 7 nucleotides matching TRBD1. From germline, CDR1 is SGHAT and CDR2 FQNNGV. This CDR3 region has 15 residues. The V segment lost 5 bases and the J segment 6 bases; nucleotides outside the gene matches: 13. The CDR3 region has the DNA TGTGCCAGCAGCCCTCAGACAGGGATTCGGTCCGAGCAGTACTTC. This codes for CASSPQTGIRSEQYF.

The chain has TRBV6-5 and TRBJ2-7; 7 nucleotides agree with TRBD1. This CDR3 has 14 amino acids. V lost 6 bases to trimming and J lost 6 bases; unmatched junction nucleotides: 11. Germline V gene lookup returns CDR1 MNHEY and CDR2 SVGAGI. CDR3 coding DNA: TGTGCCAGCAGCACCCAGGGGGAGCTGAGCGAGCAGTACTTC. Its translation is CASSTQGELSEQYF.

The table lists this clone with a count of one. The DNA of the CDR3 is TGTGCCAGCAGTGAGCCCTCCGGGGGGCCGGGGCCCCAGCATTTT. It yields the protein CASSEPSGGPGPQHF. V and J are TRBV2 and TRBJ1-5; TRBD1 is a possible D gene (6 bases). Germline V gives CDR1 SNHLY, CDR2 FYNNEI. The CDR3 runs to 15 residues. The V and J ends lost 3 bases and 9 bases respectively, with 18 bases between them.

The CDR3 region has the DNA TGTGCCAGCAGTCCACCGGAGTTCTACGAGCAGTACTTC. This gives the protein CASSPPEFYEQYF. The chain joins TRBV28 to TRBJ2-7; D is ambiguous. V lost 5 bases to trimming and J lost 3 bases, with 11 bases between them. This CDR3 spans 13 amino acids. Germline V gene lookup returns CDR1 MDHEN and CDR2 SYDVKM.

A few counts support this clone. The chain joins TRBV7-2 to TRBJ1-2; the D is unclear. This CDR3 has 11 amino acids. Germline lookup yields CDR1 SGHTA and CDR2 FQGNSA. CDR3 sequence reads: CVQFANYGYTF. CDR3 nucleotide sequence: TGTGTCCAGTTCGCCAACTATGGCTACACCTTC. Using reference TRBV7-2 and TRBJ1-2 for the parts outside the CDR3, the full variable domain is GAGVSQSPSNKVTEKGKDVELRCDPISGHTALYWYRQSLGQGLEFLIYFQGNSAPDKSGLPSDRFSAERTGGSVSTLTIQRTQQEDSAVYLCVQFANYGYTFGSGTRLTVV.

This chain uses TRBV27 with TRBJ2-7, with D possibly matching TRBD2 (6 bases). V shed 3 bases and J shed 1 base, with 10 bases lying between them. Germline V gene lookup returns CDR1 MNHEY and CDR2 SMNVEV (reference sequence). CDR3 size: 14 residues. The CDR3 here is CASSFAGLSYEQYF. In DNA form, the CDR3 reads TGTGCCAGCAGTTTTGCCGGACTATCCTACGAGCAGTACTTC.

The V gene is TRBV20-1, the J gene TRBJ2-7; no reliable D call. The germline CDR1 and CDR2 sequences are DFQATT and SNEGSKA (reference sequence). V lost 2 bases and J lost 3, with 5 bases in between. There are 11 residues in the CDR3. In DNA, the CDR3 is TGCAGTGCTAGACTGGGCTACGAGCAGTACTTC. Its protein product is CSARLGYEQYF.

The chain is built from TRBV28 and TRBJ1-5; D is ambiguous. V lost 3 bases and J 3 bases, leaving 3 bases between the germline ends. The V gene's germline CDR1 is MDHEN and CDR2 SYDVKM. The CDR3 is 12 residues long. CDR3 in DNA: TGTGCCAGCAGTTTCTTCAATCAGCCCCAGCATTTT. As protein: CASSFFNQPQHF.

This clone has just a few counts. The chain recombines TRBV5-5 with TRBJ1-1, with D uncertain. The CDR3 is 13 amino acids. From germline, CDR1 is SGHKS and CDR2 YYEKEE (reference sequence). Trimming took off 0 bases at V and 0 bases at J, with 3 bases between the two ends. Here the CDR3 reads CASSLDLNTEAFF. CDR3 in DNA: TGTGCCAGCAGCTTGGATCTGAACACTGAAGCTTTCTTT.

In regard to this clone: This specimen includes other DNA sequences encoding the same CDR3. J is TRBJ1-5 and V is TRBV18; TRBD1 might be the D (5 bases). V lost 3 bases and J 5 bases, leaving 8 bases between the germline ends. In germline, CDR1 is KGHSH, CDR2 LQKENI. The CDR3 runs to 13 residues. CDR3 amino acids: CASSPGVDQPQHF. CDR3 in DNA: TGTGCCAGCTCACCGGGGGTGGATCAGCCCCAGCATTTT.

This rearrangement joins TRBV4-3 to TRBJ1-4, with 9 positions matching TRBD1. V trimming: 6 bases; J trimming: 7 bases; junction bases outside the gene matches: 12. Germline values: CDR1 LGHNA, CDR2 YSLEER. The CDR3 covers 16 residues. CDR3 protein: CASSPHSGQGGEKLFF. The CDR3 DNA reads TGCGCCAGCAGTCCCCACTCGGGACAGGGAGGTGAAAAACTGTTTTTT.

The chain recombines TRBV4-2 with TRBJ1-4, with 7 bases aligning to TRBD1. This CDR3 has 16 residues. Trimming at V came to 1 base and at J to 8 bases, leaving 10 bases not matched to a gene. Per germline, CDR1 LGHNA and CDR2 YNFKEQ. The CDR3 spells CASSQVRQGVEEKLFF. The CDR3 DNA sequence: TGTGCCAGCAGCCAAGTTAGACAGGGCGTAGAGGAAAAACTGTTTTTT.

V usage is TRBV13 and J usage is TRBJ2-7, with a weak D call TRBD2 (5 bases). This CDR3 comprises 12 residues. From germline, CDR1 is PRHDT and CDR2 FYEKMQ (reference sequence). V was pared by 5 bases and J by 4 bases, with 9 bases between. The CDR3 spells CASSPSGYEQYF. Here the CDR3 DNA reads TGTGCCAGCAGCCCGTCGGGATACGAGCAGTACTTC.

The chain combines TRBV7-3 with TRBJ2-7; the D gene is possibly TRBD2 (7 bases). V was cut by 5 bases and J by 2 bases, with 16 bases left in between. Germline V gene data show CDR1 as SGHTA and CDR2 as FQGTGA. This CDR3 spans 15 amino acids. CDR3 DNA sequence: TGTGCCAGCAGCGTATCTAGCGGACAGACCTACGAGCAGTACTTC. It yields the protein CASSVSSGQTYEQYF.

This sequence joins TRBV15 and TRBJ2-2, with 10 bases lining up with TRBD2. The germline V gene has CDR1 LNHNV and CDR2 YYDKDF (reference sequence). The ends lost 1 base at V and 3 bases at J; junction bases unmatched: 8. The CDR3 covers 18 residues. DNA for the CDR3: TGTGCCACCAGCAGAGTTTCTAGCGGGGGTGGAGACACCGGGGAGCTGTTTTTT. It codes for CATSRVSSGGGDTGELFF.

The chain's CDR3 is CASSWMGGVDNSPLHF. The CDR3 coding sequence is TGTGCCAGCAGTTGGATGGGGGGCGTCGATAATTCACCCCTCCACTTT. This chain joins TRBV6-6 and TRBJ1-6; D is perhaps TRBD1 (6 bases). This CDR3 comprises 16 residues. The germline V gene has CDR1 MNHNY and CDR2 SVGAGI (reference sequence). Trimming took 4 bases from V and 5 from J, leaving 15 bases between them.

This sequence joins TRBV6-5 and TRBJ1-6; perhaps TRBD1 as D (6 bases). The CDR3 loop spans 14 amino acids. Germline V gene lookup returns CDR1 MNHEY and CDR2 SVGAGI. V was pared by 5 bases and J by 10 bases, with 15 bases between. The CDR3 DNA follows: TGTGCCAGCAGTCTACAGGGTCTAGGGTCACCCCTCCACTTT. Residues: CASSLQGLGSPLHF.

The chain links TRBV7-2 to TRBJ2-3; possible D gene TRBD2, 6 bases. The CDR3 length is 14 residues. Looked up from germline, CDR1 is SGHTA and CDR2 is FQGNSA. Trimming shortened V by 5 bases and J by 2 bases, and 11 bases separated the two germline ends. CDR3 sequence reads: CASSPGLYTDTQYF. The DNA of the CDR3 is TGTGCCAGCAGCCCGGGACTTTACACAGATACGCAGTATTTT.

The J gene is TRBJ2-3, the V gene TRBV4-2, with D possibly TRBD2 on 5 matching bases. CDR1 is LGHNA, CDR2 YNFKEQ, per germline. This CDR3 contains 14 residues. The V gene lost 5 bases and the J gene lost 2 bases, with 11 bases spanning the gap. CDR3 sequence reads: CASSRTAHTDTQYF. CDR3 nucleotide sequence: TGTGCCAGCAGCAGGACTGCACACACAGATACGCAGTATTTT.